This TCR beta chain is drawn from a study of shared clonotypes between healthy human individuals. In the case of this clone: Its antigen remains unknown.

Several immunoSEQ plates received, in even portions, the genomic DNA of each subset. Some clones are missing from TCRdb's copy, which holds only in-frame ones; the method was immunoSEQ multiplex PCR. The sample lists about 980,000 clones, approximately 80% occurring once. Study conclusions and caveats: Naive subsets tended to show greater estimated richness than memory subsets. In the sorted subsets, rarefaction showed sequencing was incomplete despite large depth.

Looked up from germline, CDR1 is MDHEN and CDR2 is SYDVKM. V shed 5 bases and J 6 bases; nucleotides not matched to a gene: 6. There are 15 residues in the CDR3. The gene calls are TRBV28 and TRBJ2-1; 11 positions agree with TRBD2. What was sequenced was memory CD4+ T cells sorted from blood. Subset of the sample: CD45RA-negative fraction. This clonotype was sampled from a man in his late teens or twenties in good health. The CDR3, as DNA: TGTGCCAGCAGTCTAGCGGGGGGAATGGGCAATGAGCAGTTCTTC. Encoded protein: CASSLAGGMGNEQFF.